This passage covers 12 T cell receptor beta chains from one sample sequenced in a study of CD8 T cells in ankylosing spondylitis. Study results and caveats: Made up of eight or nine highly homologous variants, a TCR beta motif appeared characteristic of ankylosing spondylitis blood.

MiXCR, applied by TCRdb to the 5' RACE reads, yields one record per CDR3 protein. The table shows 100,000 to 150,000 distinct CDR3 sequences, with 17% occurring only once. Which antigens these TCRs recognize remains unknown. Sequencing input: blood, either unsorted or a sorted T cell fraction (not recorded which). Receptor source: a male donor with ankylosing spondylitis.

This clonotype appeared a few times. This chain joins TRBV6-1 and TRBJ2-1; 8 nucleotides agree with TRBD2. Germline V lookup: CDR1 MNHNS, CDR2 SASEGT. Losses at the gene ends were 5 bases for V and 6 bases for J; bases not matched to a gene: 6. The CDR3 is 14 residues long. CDR3 DNA: TGTGCCAGCAGTCTCGGACTAGCCGGCAATGAGCAGTTCTTC. Translation: CASSLGLAGNEQFF.

The gene calls are TRBV11-2 and TRBJ2-1, with unresolved D. The V and J ends lost 0 bases and 3 bases respectively, with 9 bases between them. This CDR3 is built from 15 residues. The germline CDR1 and CDR2 sequences are SGHAT and FQNNGV. The chain's CDR3 is CASSLDLADYNEQFF. The DNA for the CDR3 is TGTGCCAGCAGCTTAGATCTCGCAGACTACAATGAGCAGTTCTTC.

The chain combines TRBV28 with TRBJ2-7, with D maybe TRBD2 (6 bases). Per the germline V gene, CDR1 is MDHEN and CDR2 is SYDVKM. Between the trimmed V and J ends, which lost 6 bases and 4 bases, there was a span of 16 bases. This CDR3 region has 14 residues. CDR3 in amino acids: CASSQKGGAYEQYF. As DNA, the CDR3 is TGTGCCAGCAGCCAGAAGGGAGGAGCTTACGAGCAGTACTTC. Drawing the rest from reference TRBV28 and TRBJ2-7, the complete variable domain is DVKVTQSSRYLVKRTGEKVFLECVQDMDHENMFWYRQDPGLGLRLIYFSYDVKMKEKGDIPEGYSVSREKKERFSLILESASTNQTSMYLCASSQKGGAYEQYFGPGTRLTVT.

This clonotype was seen a few times. V is TRBV11-2 and J is TRBJ1-1; D might be TRBD1 (5 bases). Trimming shortened V by 4 bases and J by 3 bases, and 15 bases separated the two germline ends. The CDR3 totals 15 residues. Germline V CDR1 and CDR2: SGHAT, FQNNGV. Written as DNA, the CDR3 is TGTGCCAGCAGCTCTTCCACCCTGGGGGACACTGAAGCTTTCTTT. Its translation is CASSSSTLGDTEAFF.

The chain has TRBV19 and TRBJ2-1; TRBD2 aligns across 11 bases. The ends lost 6 bases at V and 9 bases at J; junction bases unmatched: 7. Germline assignment: CDR1 LNHDA and CDR2 SQIVND (reference sequence). This CDR3 has 14 amino acids. For the CDR3, the DNA is TGTGCCAGTAGCCGACCGGGACTAGCGGTTGAGCAGTTCTTC. Translated: CASSRPGLAVEQFF. Complete variable domain (other parts from reference TRBV19 and TRBJ2-1): DGGITQSPKYLFRKEGQNVTLSCEQNLNHDAMYWYRQDPGQGLRLIYYSQIVNDFQKGDIAEGYSVSREKKESFPLTVTSAQKNPTAFYLCASSRPGLAVEQFFGPGTRLTVL.

The rearrangement uses TRBV12-3 or TRBV12-4 and TRBJ1-6; no clear D. V shed 1 base and J shed 10 bases, with 5 bases lying between them. The CDR3 length is 12 residues. The CDR3 nucleotides read TGTGCCAGCAGTTTAGGGTCCTCACCCCTCCACTTT. Encoded protein: CASSLGSSPLHF.

This clonotype appeared many times. This chain uses TRBV12-3 or TRBV12-4 with TRBJ2-2; a possible D gene is TRBD1 (6 bases). Trimming pared 3 bases from V and 4 bases from J, leaving 9 bases between. There are 14 residues in the CDR3. Here the CDR3 reads CASSLLGATGELFF. The CDR3 DNA is TGTGCCAGCAGTTTGCTGGGGGCCACCGGGGAGCTGTTTTTT.

There are a few counts of this clonotype. The chain carries TRBV14 and TRBJ2-1; D gene uncertain. This CDR3 spans 12 amino acids. CDR1 is SGHDN, CDR2 FVKESK, per germline. The ends were cut back, 8 bases at V and 9 bases at J, with 14 bases in the middle. This chain's CDR3 is CASALRPGEQFF. Written as DNA, the CDR3 is TGTGCCAGCGCCTTACGGCCCGGTGAGCAGTTCTTC.

The chain combines TRBV20-1 with TRBJ2-7; D is possibly TRBD2 (6 bases). Per the germline V gene, CDR1 is DFQATT and CDR2 is SNEGSKA (reference sequence). This CDR3 has 14 amino acids. Trimming shortened V by 3 bases and J by 0 bases, and 12 bases separated the two germline ends. The DNA of the CDR3 is TGCAGTGCTAGTAGGGCGGGGAGCTCCTACGAGCAGTACTTC. Translated, it gives CSASRAGSSYEQYF.

The chain has TRBV28 and TRBJ1-6, with D unresolved. The germline V and J ends were trimmed by 8 bases and 0 bases, with 20 bases remaining between them. The CDR3 totals 18 residues. The germline V gene has CDR1 MDHEN and CDR2 SYDVKM. The CDR3: CASLSPLITSSYNSPLHF. DNA of the CDR3: TGTGCCAGCCTCTCCCCCCTCATTACGAGCTCCTATAATTCACCCCTCCACTTT. Full variable domain (missing parts from reference TRBV28 and TRBJ1-6): DVKVTQSSRYLVKRTGEKVFLECVQDMDHENMFWYRQDPGLGLRLIYFSYDVKMKEKGDIPEGYSVSREKKERFSLILESASTNQTSMYLCASLSPLITSSYNSPLHFGNGTRLTVT.

V gene TRBV4-2 combines with J gene TRBJ2-1; TRBD1 matches at 10 bases. J gave up 4 bases and V 0 bases, and 6 bases lay outside the gene matches. Germline CDR1 LGHNA, CDR2 YNFKEQ. The CDR3 totals 17 residues. The CDR3 is CASSQEGGQGYYNEQFF. The CDR3 DNA follows: TGTGCCAGCAGCCAAGAGGGGGGACAGGGGTATTACAATGAGCAGTTCTTC.

The chain is built from TRBV20-1 and TRBJ2-1; 12 bases are a match to TRBD2. The CDR3 is 16 residues long. The V and J ends lost 1 base and 9 bases, in that order; junction bases with no gene match: 10. Germline V lookup: CDR1 DFQATT, CDR2 SNEGSKA (reference sequence). The DNA for the CDR3 is TGCAGTGCTAGAGCTGCGACTAGCGGGAGTCTTGGTGAGCAGTTCTTC. Its protein is CSARAATSGSLGEQFF.